This T cell receptor (beta chain) was obtained from a study of OX40 agonist ivuxolimab in advanced cancers. As for the study in general: Ivuxolimab, an antibody acting as an agonist of OX40 (CD134), was used to treat patients.

Study-level results: Some nonresponders likewise displayed low normalized T-cell clonal expansion.

TCRdb's table, derived via immunoSEQ multiplex PCR, lists solely in-frame clones and lacks some. The table records tens of thousands of clones, 90% to 95% of them present only once. Comments on this clone: Its antigen remains unknown.

The source material was CD4+ or CD8+ T cells sorted from blood, sampled in a trial of the OX40 agonist ivuxolimab. This clonotype originated in an adult with an advanced solid tumor such as melanoma, head and neck, liver or kidney cancer.

In nucleotides, the CDR3 is TGTGCCAGCAGTTTACGTGAGGGAATGCAGCCCCAGCATTTT. This translates into CASSLREGMQPQHF. The V and J genes are TRBV28 and TRBJ1-5; no clear D gene. Germline loops: CDR1 MDHEN, CDR2 SYDVKM. CDR3 length: 14 residues. Trimming removed 2 bases from V and 7 bases from J, with 12 bases in between.